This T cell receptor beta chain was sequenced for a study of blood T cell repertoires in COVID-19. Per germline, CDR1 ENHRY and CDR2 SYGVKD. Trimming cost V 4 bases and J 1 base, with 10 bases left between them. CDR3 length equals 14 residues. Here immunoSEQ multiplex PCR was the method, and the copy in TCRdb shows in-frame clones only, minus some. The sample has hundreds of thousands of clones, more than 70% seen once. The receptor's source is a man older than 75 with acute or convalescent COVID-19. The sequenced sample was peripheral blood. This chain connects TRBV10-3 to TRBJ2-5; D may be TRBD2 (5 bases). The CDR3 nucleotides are TGTGCCATCAGTGTTGCGGGCGGCCAAGAGACCCAGTACTTC. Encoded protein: CAISVAGGQETQYF.